What follows describes a single T cell receptor (beta chain). Its antigen is still unknown. The input lacks base qualities; no much larger clone sits a single base away. The data stem from a study of shared clonotypes between healthy human individuals (dated by TCRdb to about 2020). With regard to the full study: The cohort comprised a couple of women and a few men aged 18 to 49 years. Leukapheresis yielded between about 0.94 and 10 billion PBMCs per donor. To increase sequencing depth and limit assay-specific biases, different laboratories used diverse techniques to prepare libraries and sequence TCR repertoires. To estimate repertoire size and how much clonotypes are shared between individuals, the study performed deep sequencing of blood TCR repertoires from a few healthy adults. Per donor, three plates each were used for CD4 naive and CD4 memory, two for CD8 naive, and one for CD8 memory. What the research found in general, with its limitations: When several donors were compared, the shared fraction of clonotypes was about 5.5% for naive CD4, approximately 3.5% for naive CD8, 2.3% for memory CD4, and 0.35% to 0.5% for memory CD8. Only blood was sampled, and tissue TCR repertoires likely differ from those in blood. Clonotypes shared by all four sorted-subset donors showed higher generation probabilities than non-shared clonotypes. Pairwise subsampling indicated that sequencing depth was expected to affect the degree of clonotype sharing among donors. Naive subsets generally had larger estimated clonotype richness than memory subsets. Because the study included a small number of donors, the genetic and exposure-history diversity represented was limited. Incomplete sequencing was indicated by rarefaction of sorted-subset datasets, despite the large sequencing depth.

CDR1 LNHDA and CDR2 SQIVND were looked up in the germline V gene (reference sequence). V is clipped by 3 bases and J by 1 base, and the sequence between their germline boundaries is 16 bases long. From the cysteine through the phenylalanine, the CDR3 covers 17 amino acids. Just CDR3 DNA is preserved here, 51 bases in frame from base 1. The donors were healthy, HIV-negative adults with no recently reported acute infections or vaccinations. Every donor was a Caucasian adult living in Nashville, Tennessee, USA. Magnetic negative selection was used to enrich CD4+ T cells, after which naive cells were positively selected on CD45RA and the negative fraction became the memory subset. Blood was obtained by leukapheresis, after which PBMCs were separated by Ficoll-Histopaque density gradient centrifugation and cryopreserved in liquid nitrogen vapor phase. Purity and quantity of every magnetically sorted T cell population were checked by analytical flow cytometry. Genomic DNA was isolated from every sorted fraction and measured by UV absorbance on a Nanodrop 2000c.

Using the deep immunoSEQ assay, multiplex PCR amplified TCR CDR3 regions from genomic DNA. Genomic DNA extracted from each cell subset was distributed evenly over all wells of several immunoSEQ 96-well plates, and each plate served as one replicate. For sorted subsets, approximately 200 ng of genomic DNA, equivalent to about 30,000 T cell genomes, went into each replicate PCR. Purified libraries were quantified with a Qubit 3.0 fluorometer, sized on a Bioanalyzer 2100, and re-quantified with the KAPA Library Quantification kit. Each immunoSEQ 96-well plate was sequenced on its own single-read 150-cycle Illumina NextSeq 550 flow cell. The published analysis was carried out like this. Because the immunoSEQ output included only junctional sequences and no quality scores, the filtering could not be the same as the filtering used for full-length reads. To assign V/J genes and CDR3, sequences were annotated against IMGT germline references using PyIR, a Python wrapper for IgBLAST v1.9. Reads were removed for weak V/J assignments (E-value above 1e-6), missing CDR3, stop codons, out-of-frame junctions, or ambiguous translated residues. V3J clonotypes were defined as sequences sharing the same inferred V gene, J gene, and CDR3 amino acid sequence. Percentage overlap between repertoires was calculated by dividing the number of shared unique clonotypes by the size of the smaller repertoire. Repertoire richness was assessed with RTK rarefaction, the Chao1 estimator, and Recon v2.1 estimates of unobserved clonotypes. OLGA was used to compute generation probabilities for all TCRbeta clonotypes that the gDNA method yielded from a few donors. TCRdb stores this immuneACCESS table with in-frame sequences only. Part of the clones is absent; in the studies checked, under half of the shortfall reflects unresolved V genes, and no reason is known for the rest. D and trimming were read from the DNA, whereas the V and J calls and clone size are those reported in that table. For this sample the table gives 700,000 or so clones, of which more than 70% were detected only once. Under 2% of the sample goes to the ten largest clones.

The source material was memory CD4+ T cells sorted from blood. The cell subset or site tag for this specimen amounts to: CD45RA-negative fraction. The receptor chain draws on TRBV19 and TRBJ1-5; the D segment could be TRBD1, given 5 matching bases. This TCR derives from a woman younger than 45 in good health. DNA sequence: TGTGCCAGTAGTATGAGGTGGGACGGATCAAGCAATCAGCCCCAGCATTTT. This encodes CASSMRWDGSSNQPQHF.